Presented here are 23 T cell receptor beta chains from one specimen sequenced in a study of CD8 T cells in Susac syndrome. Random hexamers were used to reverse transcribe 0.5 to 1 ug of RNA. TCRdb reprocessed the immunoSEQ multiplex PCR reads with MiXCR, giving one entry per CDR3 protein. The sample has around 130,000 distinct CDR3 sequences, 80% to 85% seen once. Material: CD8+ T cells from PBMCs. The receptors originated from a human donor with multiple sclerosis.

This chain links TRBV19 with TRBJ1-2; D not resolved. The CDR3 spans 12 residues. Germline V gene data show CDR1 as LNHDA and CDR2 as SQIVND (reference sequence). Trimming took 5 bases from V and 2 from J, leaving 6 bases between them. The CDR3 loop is CASSGQNYGYTF. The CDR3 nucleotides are TGTGCCAGTAGTGGGCAGAACTATGGCTACACCTTC.

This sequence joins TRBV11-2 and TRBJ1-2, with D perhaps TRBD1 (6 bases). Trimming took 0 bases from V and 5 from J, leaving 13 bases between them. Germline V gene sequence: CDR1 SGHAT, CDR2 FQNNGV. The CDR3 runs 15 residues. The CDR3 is CASSLDGGPRYGYTF. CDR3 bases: TGTGCCAGCAGCTTAGATGGGGGCCCTCGTTATGGCTACACCTTC. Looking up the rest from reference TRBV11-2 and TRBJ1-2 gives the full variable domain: EAGVAQSPRYKIIEKRQSVAFWCNPISGHATLYWYQQILGQGPKLLIQFQNNGVVDDSQLPKDRFSAERLKGVDSTLKIQPAKLEDSAVYLCASSLDGGPRYGYTFGSGTRLTVV.

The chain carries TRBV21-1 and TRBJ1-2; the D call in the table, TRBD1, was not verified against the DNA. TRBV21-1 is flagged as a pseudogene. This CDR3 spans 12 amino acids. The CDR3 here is CASSNRQKGYTF. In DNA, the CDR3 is TGTGCCAGCAGCAATAGACAGAAAGGCTACACCTTC.

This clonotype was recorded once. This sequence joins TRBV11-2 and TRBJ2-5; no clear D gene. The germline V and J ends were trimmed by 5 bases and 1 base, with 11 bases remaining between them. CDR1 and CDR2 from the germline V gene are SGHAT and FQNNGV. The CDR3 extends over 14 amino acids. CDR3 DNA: TGTGCCAGCAGCCATTCCGGGCTCCAAGAGACCCAGTACTTC. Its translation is CASSHSGLQETQYF. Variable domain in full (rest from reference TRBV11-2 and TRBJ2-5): EAGVAQSPRYKIIEKRQSVAFWCNPISGHATLYWYQQILGQGPKLLIQFQNNGVVDDSQLPKDRFSAERLKGVDSTLKIQPAKLEDSAVYLCASSHSGLQETQYFGPGTRLLVL.

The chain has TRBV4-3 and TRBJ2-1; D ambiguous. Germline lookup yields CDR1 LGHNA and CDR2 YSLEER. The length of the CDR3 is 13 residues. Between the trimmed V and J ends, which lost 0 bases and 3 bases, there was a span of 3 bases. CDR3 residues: CASSQESYNEQFF. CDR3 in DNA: TGCGCCAGCAGCCAAGAAAGCTACAATGAGCAGTTCTTC.

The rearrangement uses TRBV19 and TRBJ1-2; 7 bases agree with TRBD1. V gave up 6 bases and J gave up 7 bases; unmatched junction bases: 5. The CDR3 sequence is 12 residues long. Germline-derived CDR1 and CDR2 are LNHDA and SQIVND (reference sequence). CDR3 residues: CASSWEGAGYTF. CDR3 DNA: TGTGCCAGTAGCTGGGAGGGGGCTGGCTACACCTTC.

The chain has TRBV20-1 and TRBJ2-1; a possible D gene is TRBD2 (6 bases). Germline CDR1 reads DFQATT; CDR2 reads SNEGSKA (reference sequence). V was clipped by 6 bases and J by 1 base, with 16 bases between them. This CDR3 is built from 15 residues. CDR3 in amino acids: CSARPQSGSYNEQFF. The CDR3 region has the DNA TGCAGTGCCAGACCCCAAAGCGGGTCCTACAATGAGCAGTTCTTC.

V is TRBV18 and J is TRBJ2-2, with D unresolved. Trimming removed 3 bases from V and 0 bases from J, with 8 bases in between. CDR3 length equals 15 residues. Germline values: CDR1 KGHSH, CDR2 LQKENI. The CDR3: CASSPEIPNTGELFF. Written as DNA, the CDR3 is TGTGCCAGCTCACCGGAGATCCCGAACACCGGGGAGCTGTTTTTT.

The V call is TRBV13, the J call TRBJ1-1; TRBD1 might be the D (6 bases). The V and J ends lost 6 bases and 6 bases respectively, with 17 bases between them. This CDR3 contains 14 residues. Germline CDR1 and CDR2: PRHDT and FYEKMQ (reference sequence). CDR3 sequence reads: CASRGQKVGPEAFF. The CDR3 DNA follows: TGTGCCAGCAGGGGACAAAAGGTTGGTCCTGAAGCTTTCTTT. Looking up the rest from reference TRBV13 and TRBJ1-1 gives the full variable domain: AAGVIQSPRHLIKEKRETATLKCYPIPRHDTVYWYQQGPGQDPQFLISFYEKMQSDKGSIPDRFSAQQFSDYHSELNMSSLELGDSALYFCASRGQKVGPEAFFGQGTRLTVV.

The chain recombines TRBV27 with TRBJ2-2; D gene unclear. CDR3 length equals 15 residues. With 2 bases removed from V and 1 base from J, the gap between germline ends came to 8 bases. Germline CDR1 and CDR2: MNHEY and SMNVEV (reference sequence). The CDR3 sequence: CASSLLWGNTGELFF. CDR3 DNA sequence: TGTGCCAGCAGTTTACTGTGGGGGAACACCGGGGAGCTGTTTTTT.

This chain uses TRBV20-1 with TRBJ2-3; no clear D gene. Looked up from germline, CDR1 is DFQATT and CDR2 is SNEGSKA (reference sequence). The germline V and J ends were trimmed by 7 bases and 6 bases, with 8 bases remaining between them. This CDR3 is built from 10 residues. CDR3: CSVNLDTQYF. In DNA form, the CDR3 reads TGCAGTGTTAACTTGGATACGCAGTATTTT.

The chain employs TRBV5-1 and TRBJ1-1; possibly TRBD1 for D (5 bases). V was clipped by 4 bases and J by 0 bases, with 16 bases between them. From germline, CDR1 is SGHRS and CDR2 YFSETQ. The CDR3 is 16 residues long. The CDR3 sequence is CASSPDRQRLNTEAFF. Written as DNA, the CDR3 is TGCGCCAGCAGCCCTGACAGACAGAGACTGAACACTGAAGCTTTCTTT. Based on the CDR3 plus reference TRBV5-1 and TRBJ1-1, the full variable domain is KAGVTQTPRYLIKTRGQQVTLSCSPISGHRSVSWYQQTPGQGLQFLFEYFSETQRNKGNFPGRFSGRQFSNSRSEMNVSTLELGDSALYLCASSPDRQRLNTEAFFGQGTRLTVV.

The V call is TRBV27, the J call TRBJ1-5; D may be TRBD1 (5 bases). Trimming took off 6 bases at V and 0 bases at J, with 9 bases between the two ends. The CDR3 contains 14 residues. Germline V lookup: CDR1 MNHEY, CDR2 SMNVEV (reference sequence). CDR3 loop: CASRGLDSNQPQHF. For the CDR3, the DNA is TGTGCCAGCAGGGGACTCGATAGCAATCAGCCCCAGCATTTT.

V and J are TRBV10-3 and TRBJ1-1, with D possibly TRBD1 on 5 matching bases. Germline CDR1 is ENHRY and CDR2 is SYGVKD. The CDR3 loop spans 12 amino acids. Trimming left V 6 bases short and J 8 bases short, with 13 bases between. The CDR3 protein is CAIRTQGGEAFF. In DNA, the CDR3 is TGTGCCATCAGGACGCAGGGCGGCGAAGCTTTCTTT.

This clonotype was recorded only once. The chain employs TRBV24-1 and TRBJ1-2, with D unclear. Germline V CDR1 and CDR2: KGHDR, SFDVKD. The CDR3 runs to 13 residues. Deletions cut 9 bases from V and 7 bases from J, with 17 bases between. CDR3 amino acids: CATSVSVWSGYTF. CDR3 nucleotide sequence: TGTGCCACCTCTGTCTCGGTTTGGAGTGGCTACACCTTC.

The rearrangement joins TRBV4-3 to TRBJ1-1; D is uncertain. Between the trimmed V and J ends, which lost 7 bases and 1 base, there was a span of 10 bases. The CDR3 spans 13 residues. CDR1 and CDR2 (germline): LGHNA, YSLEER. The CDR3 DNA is TGCGCCAGCAAGCTCGGCGGGAACACTGAAGCTTTCTTT. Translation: CASKLGGNTEAFF.

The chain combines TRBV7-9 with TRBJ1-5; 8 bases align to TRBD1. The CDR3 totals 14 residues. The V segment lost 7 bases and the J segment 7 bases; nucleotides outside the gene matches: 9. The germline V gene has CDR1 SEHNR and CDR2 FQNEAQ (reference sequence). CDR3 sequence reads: CASTSTGEGQPQHF. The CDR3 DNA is TGTGCCAGCACCTCGACAGGGGAGGGACAGCCCCAGCATTTT.

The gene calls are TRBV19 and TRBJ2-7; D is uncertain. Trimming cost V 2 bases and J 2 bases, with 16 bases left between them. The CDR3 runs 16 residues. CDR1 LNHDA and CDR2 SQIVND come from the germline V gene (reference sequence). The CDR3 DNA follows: TGTGCCAGTAGTATAATGTATTTTCGGCCTACCTACGAGCAGTACTTC. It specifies CASSIMYFRPTYEQYF.

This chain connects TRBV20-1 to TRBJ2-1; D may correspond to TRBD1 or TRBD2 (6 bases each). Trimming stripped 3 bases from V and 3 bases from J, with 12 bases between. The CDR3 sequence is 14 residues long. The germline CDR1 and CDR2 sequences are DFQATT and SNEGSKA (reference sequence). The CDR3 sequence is CSARGGRDYNEQFF. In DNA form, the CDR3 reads TGCAGTGCTAGGGGGGGCCGGGACTACAATGAGCAGTTCTTC.

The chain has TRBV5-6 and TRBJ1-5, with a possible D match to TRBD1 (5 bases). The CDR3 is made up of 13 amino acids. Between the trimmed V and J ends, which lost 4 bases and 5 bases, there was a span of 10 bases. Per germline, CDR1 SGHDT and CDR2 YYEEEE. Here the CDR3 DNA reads TGTGCCAGCAGCGTGCAGGGAGATCAGCCCCAGCATTTT. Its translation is CASSVQGDQPQHF.

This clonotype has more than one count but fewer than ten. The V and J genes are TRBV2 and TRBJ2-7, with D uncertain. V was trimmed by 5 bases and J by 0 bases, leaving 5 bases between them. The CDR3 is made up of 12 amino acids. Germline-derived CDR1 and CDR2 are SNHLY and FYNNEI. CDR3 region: CASSPFSYEQYF. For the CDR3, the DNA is TGTGCCAGCAGTCCATTCTCCTACGAGCAGTACTTC.

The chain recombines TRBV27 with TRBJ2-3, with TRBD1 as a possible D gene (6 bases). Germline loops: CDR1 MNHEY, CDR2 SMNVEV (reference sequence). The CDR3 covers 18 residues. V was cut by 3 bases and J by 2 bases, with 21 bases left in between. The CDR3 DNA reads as TGTGCCAGCAGTTTTCAACGCCCCTACGCAGGGGTCACAGATACGCAGTATTTT. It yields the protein CASSFQRPYAGVTDTQYF.

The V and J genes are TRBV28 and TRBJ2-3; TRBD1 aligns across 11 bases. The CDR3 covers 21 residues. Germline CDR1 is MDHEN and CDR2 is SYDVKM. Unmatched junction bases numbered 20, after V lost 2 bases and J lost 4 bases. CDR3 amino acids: CASSLDYRTGGMIIRADTQYF. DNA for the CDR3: TGTGCCAGCAGTTTAGACTATCGGACAGGGGGCATGATTATTCGGGCAGATACGCAGTATTTT.